This passage covers 16 T cell receptor beta chains from one sample sequenced in a study of molecular identifiers for immune sequencing clone quantification. TCRdb re-analysed the PCR reads in MiXCR, keeping a single row per CDR3 protein. The sample lists about 630,000 distinct CDR3 sequences, less than 30% occurring once. Sequenced material: naive CD8+ T cells from blood, with Jurkat cell RNA spiked in. Subset noted: FACS-sorted CD8+CD4-CCR7+CD45RA+ naive T cells. These receptor sequences come from a human donor in good health. Some libraries in this study had Jurkat cell RNA spiked in.

The J gene is TRBJ2-3, the V gene TRBV5-4, with 11 bases lining up with TRBD2. The CDR3 spans 17 residues. V shed 0 bases and J 2 bases; nucleotides not matched to a gene: 5. CDR1 and CDR2 from the germline V gene are SGHNT and YYREEE (reference sequence). The CDR3 DNA is TGTGCCAGCAGCTTGGTTGGACTAGCGGGCCTCACAGATACGCAGTATTTT. Translation gives CASSLVGLAGLTDTQYF.

This chain connects TRBV11-2 to TRBJ1-2; D is perhaps TRBD1 (5 bases). The V end was cut by 6 bases, the J end by 5 bases, with 19 bases between. Per germline, CDR1 SGHAT and CDR2 FQNNGV. The CDR3 covers 15 residues. CDR3 protein: CASSPLSGVKYGYTF. The CDR3 DNA reads as TGTGCCAGCAGTCCCCTATCGGGGGTTAAATATGGCTACACCTTC. The variable domain in full, with the rest retrieved from reference TRBV11-2 and TRBJ1-2, is EAGVAQSPRYKIIEKRQSVAFWCNPISGHATLYWYQQILGQGPKLLIQFQNNGVVDDSQLPKDRFSAERLKGVDSTLKIQPAKLEDSAVYLCASSPLSGVKYGYTFGSGTRLTVV.

This clonotype appeared many times. The chain employs TRBV7-2 and TRBJ2-5; possibly TRBD1 for D (6 bases). This CDR3 is 13 amino acids long. CDR1 is SGHTA, CDR2 FQGNSA, per germline. V was cut by 5 bases and J by 7 bases, with 14 bases left in between. The CDR3 nucleotides read TGTGCCAGCAGCCAGGGGCAGGCCATGACCCAGTACTTC. Translation gives CASSQGQAMTQYF.

About this clonotype itself: This sequence may be a read error, since a much larger clone differs from it by one base. This chain joins TRBV6-1 and TRBJ1-1; possibly TRBD1 for D (5 bases). The CDR3 extends over 16 amino acids. Germline assignment: CDR1 MNHNS and CDR2 SASEGT. The V end was cut by 2 bases, the J end by 1 base, with 14 bases between. The CDR3 DNA reads TGTGCCAGCAGTGAATTATGGAGGGGCGCGAACACTGAAGCTTTCTTT. This sequence encodes CASSELWRGANTEAFF.

A word on this clonotype: This could be a read error, since a much larger clone is one nucleotide away. The V gene is TRBV6-6, the J gene TRBJ2-7, with unresolved D. Between the trimmed V and J ends, which lost 2 bases and 3 bases, there was a span of 8 bases. Germline V gives CDR1 MNHNY, CDR2 SVGAGI (reference sequence). The CDR3 spans 13 residues. The CDR3 DNA is TGTGCCAGCAGTTACGACAAGGTCTACGAGCAGTACTTC. It translates to CASSYDKVYEQYF.

V gene TRBV19 combines with J gene TRBJ2-1; 9 positions match TRBD2. Germline loops: CDR1 LNHDA, CDR2 SQIVND (reference sequence). The length of the CDR3 is 14 residues. V trimming: 4 bases; J trimming: 8 bases; junction bases outside the gene matches: 6. CDR3 in DNA: TGTGCCAGTAGTACGAGCGGGAGGATCGATGAGCAGTTCTTC. This sequence encodes CASSTSGRIDEQFF.

This clonotype was observed many times. The chain links TRBV2 to TRBJ1-1; D is uncertain. The CDR3 is made up of 10 amino acids. Trimming left V 7 bases short and J 8 bases short, with 8 bases between. CDR1 SNHLY and CDR2 FYNNEI come from the germline V gene. The CDR3 DNA follows: TGTGCCAGCAATAGAGAGGAAGCTTTCTTT. Its translation is CASNREEAFF.

The J gene is TRBJ1-4, the V gene TRBV3-1; D is ambiguous. Germline V gives CDR1 LGHDT, CDR2 YNNKEL (reference sequence). Trimming took off 5 bases at V and 10 bases at J, with 26 bases between the two ends. The CDR3 loop spans 17 amino acids. CDR3 sequence reads: CASSGNRGNTPFGKLFF. The CDR3 nucleotides are TGTGCCAGCAGCGGGAACCGGGGTAATACGCCCTTTGGAAAACTGTTTTTT.

A remark on this clonotype: This clone may be a read error of a much larger clone one base away. This chain links TRBV5-6 with TRBJ2-7; D is possibly TRBD1 or TRBD2 (6 bases each). This CDR3 is built from 13 residues. Per germline, CDR1 SGHDT and CDR2 YYEEEE. CDR3 sequence reads: CAGSFQGRYEQYF. The CDR3 DNA follows: TGTGCCGGCAGCTTCCAGGGGAGGTACGAGCAGTACTTC.

The table lists this clonotype with a few counts. The chain has TRBV27 and TRBJ2-7; D may be TRBD1 (6 bases). Trimming took 5 bases from V and 3 from J, leaving 17 bases between them. The germline CDR1 and CDR2 sequences are MNHEY and SMNVEV (reference sequence). This CDR3 has 15 amino acids. In nucleotides, the CDR3 is TGTGCCAGCAGTCCGGCCGGACAGAGGATCTACGAGCAGTACTTC. This encodes CASSPAGQRIYEQYF.

Details on this clonotype: A read error may account for a junction end that differs from germline. This chain links TRBV12-3 or TRBV12-4 with TRBJ2-5; D gene uncertain. This CDR3 contains 16 residues. This CDR3 is CASSLNRWASGETQCF. The CDR3 nucleotides are TGTGCCAGCAGTTTAAATCGTTGGGCCAGTGGAGAGACCCAGTGCTTC.

A note on this clonotype: Being one base from a much bigger clone, this may be a read error. Written as DNA, the CDR3 is TGTGCCAGCAGCCCCGTCATAGATACGCAGTATTTT. It specifies CASSPVIDTQYF. V usage is TRBV7-9 and J usage is TRBJ2-3; D not certain. Germline V gene data show CDR1 as SEHNR and CDR2 as FQNEAQ (reference sequence). With 5 bases removed from V and 5 bases from J, the gap between germline ends came to 8 bases. The CDR3 covers 12 residues.

This clonotype was observed a handful of times. The junction and the germline gene differ at one end; a read error may be behind it. The chain couples TRBV7-7 to TRBJ2-5; the D gene is possibly TRBD1 (5 bases). The CDR3 is 13 residues long. Germline V gene data show CDR1 as SSHAT and CDR2 as FNYEAQ (reference sequence). CDR3 DNA: TGTGCTAGCAGCATGACAGTTCAAGAGACCCAGTACTTC. Its translation: CASSMTVQETQYF.

Concerning this clonotype itself: The junction departs from the called germline gene at one end, perhaps through a read error. For the CDR3, the DNA is TGCGCCGGCAGCCAAGGAGTCCATAGCAATCAGCCCCAGCATTTT. It specifies CAGSQGVHSNQPQHF. This chain connects TRBV4-3 to TRBJ1-5; D remains unclear. This CDR3 has 15 amino acids. The germline CDR1 and CDR2 sequences are LGHNA and YSLEER.

There are many counts of this clonotype. The V gene is TRBV7-9, the J gene TRBJ2-7; 7 bases fit TRBD1. The CDR3 spans 13 residues. The J segment lost 4 bases and the V segment lost 5 bases, leaving 5 bases of the junction unmatched. Germline loops: CDR1 SEHNR, CDR2 FQNEAQ (reference sequence). The CDR3 coding sequence is TGTGCCAGCAGCACACCACAGGGGTACGAGCAGTACTTC. Its protein product is CASSTPQGYEQYF. Complete variable domain (other parts from reference TRBV7-9 and TRBJ2-7): DTGVSQNPRHKITKRGQNVTFRCDPISEHNRLYWYRQTLGQGPEFLTYFQNEAQLEKSRLLSDRFSAERPKGSFSTLEIQRTEQGDSAMYLCASSTPQGYEQYFGPGTRLTVT.

The rearrangement joins TRBV19 to TRBJ1-5; the D is unclear. The CDR3 contains 15 residues. Between the trimmed V and J ends, which lost 5 bases and 3 bases, there was a span of 14 bases. The V gene's germline CDR1 is LNHDA and CDR2 SQIVND (reference sequence). Here the CDR3 reads CASSGGIPINQPQHF. In DNA, the CDR3 is TGTGCCAGTAGTGGAGGGATCCCGATCAATCAGCCCCAGCATTTT.